The 8 T cell receptor beta chains below come from one sample, sequenced in a study of human CD8 memory T cell subsets (dated by TCRdb to between 2020 and 2021). The sequencer listed for this sample is NextSeq 550. A Human TCR Profiling Kit was used to prepare UMI-labeled 5' RACE TCRbeta libraries. TCRdb reanalyzed the reads, keeping one entry per CDR3 protein sequence and omitting DNA. The data table for this sample lists thousands of distinct CDR3 sequences. Around 15% of the sample rests with the top ten. CCR7+ PD-1+ TIGIT+ early differentiated memory cells with dysfunctional, exhausted-like traits were defined as progenitor exhausted-like memory CD8+ T cells (TPEX). The sequencing input was CD8+ T cells from PBMCs. These receptors all stem from a human donor in good health.

V is TRBV7-9 and J is TRBJ2-5; TCRdb gives TRBD2 as the D gene, but with no DNA this cannot be confirmed. Germline assignment: CDR1 SEHNR and CDR2 FQNEAQ (reference sequence). CDR3 length: 15 amino acids. CDR3 amino acids: CASSFPSMNQETQYF.

This rearrangement joins TRBV6-6 to TRBJ2-7; TCRdb indicates TRBD2, and absent DNA this call remains unverified. The CDR3 runs to 14 residues. Germline V gives CDR1 MNHNY, CDR2 SVGAGI (reference sequence). The CDR3 is CASISTSLFYEQYF.

This clonotype counts as medium-sized (0.01 to 0.1%) by frequency. The chain couples TRBV4-3 to TRBJ2-1; lacking DNA, the TRBD2 call made by TCRdb goes unchecked. CDR1 LGHNA and CDR2 YSLEER come from the germline V gene. CDR3 size: 18 residues. The CDR3 protein is CASSQDRVSAGGLLKQFF.

V usage is TRBV12-3 or TRBV12-4 and J usage is TRBJ2-1; checking the TCRdb D call of TRBD1 is not possible without DNA. This CDR3 has 13 amino acids. The CDR3 spells CASSWWGYNEQFF.

This clonotype ranks as medium-sized in terms of frequency. J is TRBJ2-3 and V is TRBV29-1; TCRdb names TRBD1, which stays unverified in the absence of DNA. Germline V gives CDR1 SQVTM, CDR2 ANQGSEA. The CDR3 contains 15 residues. Here the CDR3 reads CSVEGGGLVGDTQYF.

The chain is built from TRBV27 and TRBJ2-3. Germline CDR1 is MNHEY and CDR2 is SMNVEV (reference sequence). This CDR3 comprises 16 residues. The CDR3 region is CASSQLVGRNPDTQYF.

This sequence joins TRBV27 and TRBJ2-1. The CDR3 loop spans 11 amino acids. Germline V gene data show CDR1 as MNHEY and CDR2 as SMNVEV (reference sequence). CDR3 amino acids: CASSSPRQQFF.

This chain links TRBV7-9 with TRBJ1-4; with no DNA, the TCRdb D assignment of TRBD1 cannot be verified. Germline V gene data show CDR1 as SEHNR and CDR2 as FQNEAQ (reference sequence). The CDR3 covers 14 residues. CDR3 protein: CASSSRDRPEKLFF.